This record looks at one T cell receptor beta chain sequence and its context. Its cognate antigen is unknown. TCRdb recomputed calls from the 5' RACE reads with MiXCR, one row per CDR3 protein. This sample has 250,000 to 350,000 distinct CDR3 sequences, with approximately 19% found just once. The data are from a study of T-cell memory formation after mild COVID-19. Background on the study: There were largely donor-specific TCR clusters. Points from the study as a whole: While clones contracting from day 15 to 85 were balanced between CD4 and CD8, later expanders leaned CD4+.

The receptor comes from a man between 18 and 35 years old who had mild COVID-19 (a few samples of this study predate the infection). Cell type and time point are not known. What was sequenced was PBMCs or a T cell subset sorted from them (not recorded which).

CDR3 sequence (DNA): TGTGCCAGCAGTCCACAGGGGGCGCAGAACTATGGCTACACCTTC. Protein sequence: CASSPQGAQNYGYTF. V usage is TRBV6-6 and J usage is TRBJ1-2, with 9 positions matching TRBD1. V shed 5 bases and J 2 bases; nucleotides not matched to a gene: 6. This CDR3 comprises 15 residues. Germline V lookup: CDR1 MNHNY, CDR2 SVGAGI (reference sequence).